This record looks at one TCR beta chain sequence and its context. The antigen is unknown. TCRdb keeps only in-frame clones here, not all; method: immunoSEQ multiplex PCR. The sample has around 2.3 million clones; more than 90% are singletons. The sample belongs to a study of shared clonotypes between healthy human individuals. Looking at the study overall: The study used three CD4 naive, three CD4 memory, two CD8 naive and one CD8 memory plate per donor. Study-wide results and limits: Shared across a handful of donors were 4% to 6% of the naive CD4 clonotypes. Generation probabilities were higher for clonotypes shared across all four sorted-subset donors than for unshared ones.

The source is a man aged 18 to 30 in good health. The sequencing input was naive CD4+ T cells sorted from blood. Regarding subset: CD45RA+ positively selected.

CDR3 nucleotides: TGTGCCAGCAGTGATATGACTAGCGGGGGGGTGGATACGCAGTATTTT. Translated, it gives CASSDMTSGGVDTQYF. J is TRBJ2-3 and V is TRBV2, with 14 bases lining up with TRBD2. CDR3 size: 16 residues. J lost 6 bases, V lost 3 bases, and 5 bases had no gene match. CDR1 is SNHLY and CDR2 is FYNNEI in the germline V gene.